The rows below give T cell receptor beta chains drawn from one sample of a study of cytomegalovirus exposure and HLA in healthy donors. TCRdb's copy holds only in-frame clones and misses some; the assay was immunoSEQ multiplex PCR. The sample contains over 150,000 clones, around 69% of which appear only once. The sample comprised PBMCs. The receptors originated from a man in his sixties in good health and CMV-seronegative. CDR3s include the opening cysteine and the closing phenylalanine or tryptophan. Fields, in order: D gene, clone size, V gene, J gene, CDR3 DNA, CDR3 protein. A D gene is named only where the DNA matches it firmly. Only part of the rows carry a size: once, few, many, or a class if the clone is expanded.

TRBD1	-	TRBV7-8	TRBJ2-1	TGTGCCAGCAGCGAACAGGGGACCAACTCCTACAATGAGCAGTTCTTC	CASSEQGTNSYNEQFF
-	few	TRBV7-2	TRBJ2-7	TGTGCCAGCAGCTTAACCACGCCCAGCTACGAGCAGTACTTC	CASSLTTPSYEQYF
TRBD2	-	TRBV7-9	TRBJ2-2	TGTGCCAGCAGTCCCCGGACTAGCGGGAGTCCCGGGGAGCTGTTTTTT	CASSPRTSGSPGELFF
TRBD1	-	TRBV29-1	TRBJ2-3	TGCAGCGTCGATCAGGGGGCGAGGACAGATACGCAGTATTTT	CSVDQGARTDTQYF
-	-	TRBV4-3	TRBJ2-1	TGCGCCAGCAGCCAAGATCGAGCTCCCGTTGATGAGCAGTTCTTC	CASSQDRAPVDEQFF
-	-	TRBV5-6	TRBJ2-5	TGTGCCAGCCTGGACTCCGCGTTTTTGGGTTTCGAAGAGACCCAGTACTTC	CASLDSAFLGFEETQYF
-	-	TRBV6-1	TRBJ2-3	TGTGCCAGCAGTTTGTGGGGGCGCACAGATACGCAGTATTTT	CASSLWGRTDTQYF
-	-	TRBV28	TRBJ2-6	TGTGCCAGCAGTTTCCAGGGGCTGGGGGGGGCCAACGTCCTGACTTTC	CASSFQGLGGANVLTF
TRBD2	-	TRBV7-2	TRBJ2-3	TGTGCCAGCAGCTTTAGGGGCGGGAGGTCAACAGATACGCAGTATTTT	CASSFRGGRSTDTQYF
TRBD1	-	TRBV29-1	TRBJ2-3	TGCAGCGTTGAAGAAACAGGGGGAGGCACAGATACGCAGTATTTT	CSVEETGGGTDTQYF
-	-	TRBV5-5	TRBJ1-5	TGTGCCAGCAGCTTTCGGGTCAGCGTTAGCAATCAGCCCCAGCATTTT	CASSFRVSVSNQPQHF
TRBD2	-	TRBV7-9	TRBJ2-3	TGTGCCAGCAGGAGCCGGACTAGCGGTCTTATCGATACGCAGTATTTT	CASRSRTSGLIDTQYF
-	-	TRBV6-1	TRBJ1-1	TGTGCCAGCCGACGGGGGGTTTCGGACACTGAAGCTTTCTTT	CASRRGVSDTEAFF
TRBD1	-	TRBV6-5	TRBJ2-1	TGTGCCAGCAGAAGCGGACAGGATCCCTATGAGCAGTTCTTC	CASRSGQDPYEQFF
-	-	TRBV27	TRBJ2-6	TGTGCCAGCAAACCACCCGTGTGGGGGCTGGGGGCCAACGTCCTGACTTTC	CASKPPVWGLGANVLTF
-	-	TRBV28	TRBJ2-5	TGTGCCAGCATCGAGAGGGGCGGGAAGACCCAGTACTTC	CASIERGGKTQYF
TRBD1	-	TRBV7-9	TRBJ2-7	TGTGCCAGCAGCCCAGGGGACAGAACCTACGAGCAGTACTTC	CASSPGDRTYEQYF
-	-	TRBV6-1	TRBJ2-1	TGTGCCAGCAGAGGGCAGGGGTCGAACAATGAGCAGTTCTTC	CASRGQGSNNEQFF
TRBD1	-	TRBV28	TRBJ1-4	TGTGCCAGCAGTTCGAGCAGAACAGGGGTTGGCGGTAATGAAAAACTGTTTTTT	CASSSSRTGVGGNEKLFF
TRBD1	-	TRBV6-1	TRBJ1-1	TGTGCCAGCAGCGAAGACAGGGCTGCCACTGAAGCTTTCTTT	CASSEDRAATEAFF
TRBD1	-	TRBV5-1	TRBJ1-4	TGCGCCAGCAGCTTGGGATCACCCAGGGGGTCTAATGAAAAACTGTTTTTT	CASSLGSPRGSNEKLFF
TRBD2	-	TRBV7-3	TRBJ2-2	TGTGCCAGCAGTCAGCGGGGGCCGAACACCGGGGAGCTGTTTTTT	CASSQRGPNTGELFF
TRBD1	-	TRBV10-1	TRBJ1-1	TGCGCCAGCAGTCGACAGGGTTCTGGCACTGAAGCTTTCTTT	CASSRQGSGTEAFF
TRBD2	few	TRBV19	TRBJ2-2	TGTGCCAGTAGTCTCCAGACTAGCGGGAACACCGGGGAGCTGTTTTTT	CASSLQTSGNTGELFF
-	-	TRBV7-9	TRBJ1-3	TGTGCCAGCAGCTCTACAGGGTCAGGGGGAAACACCATATATTTT	CASSSTGSGGNTIYF
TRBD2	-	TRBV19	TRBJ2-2	TGTGCCAGTAGTATTACCGGGACTACGCTATCAGACACCGGGGAGCTGTTTTTT	CASSITGTTLSDTGELFF
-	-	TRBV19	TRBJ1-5	TGTGCCAGTAGCGGGGGGGGCAGCCAGCCCCAGCATTTT	CASSGGGSQPQHF
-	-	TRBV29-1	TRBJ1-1	TGCAGTTGGGGGAGGGGCACTCAGAACACTGAAGCTTTCTTT	CSWGRGTQNTEAFF
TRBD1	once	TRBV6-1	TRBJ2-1	TGTGCCAGCAGTACTACAGGGGCAATCAATGAGCAGTTCTTC	CASSTTGAINEQFF
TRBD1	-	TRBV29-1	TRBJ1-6	TGCAGCGTTGCCGGGACAGGGGATTCACCCCTCCACTTT	CSVAGTGDSPLHF
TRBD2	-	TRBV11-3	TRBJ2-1	TGTGCCAGCAGTCATCGGCGGGGGTTTTACAATGAGCAGTTCTTC	CASSHRRGFYNEQFF